The 4 T cell receptor beta chains below come from one sample, sequenced in a study of vaccination effects on CD4 cells after COVID-19. Which antigens these TCRs recognize remains unknown. Sequencing in the ViraFEST assay came after antigen-specific CD4+ T cells had been expanded with viral peptide pools, which were used to stimulate PBMC. Isolation of CD4+ T cells took place after around 10 days of culture. Vaccinated recipients, who were negative for nucleocapsid antibodies, had no history of SARS-CoV-2 infection. TCRdb's table, derived via immunoSEQ multiplex PCR, lists solely in-frame clones and lacks some. The sample has 65,000 to 90,000 clones; about four fifths are singletons. The sequences come from CD4+ T cells from PBMCs cultured with SARS-CoV-2 spike peptides, collected before COVID-19 vaccination. The origin of the receptors is a human donor who received a COVID-19 vaccine.

The chain combines TRBV6-5 with TRBJ2-3; 8 bases match TRBD1. Germline trimming cut 7 bases from V and 4 bases from J; bases unmatched to any gene: 10. The CDR3 has 15 amino acids. The germline V gene has CDR1 MNHEY and CDR2 SVGAGI. The CDR3 is CASTETGVEADTQYF. CDR3 sequence (DNA): TGTGCCAGCACCGAGACAGGGGTTGAGGCAGATACGCAGTATTTT.

This sequence joins TRBV24-1 and TRBJ2-3; 9 positions agree with TRBD1. Trimming cost V 9 bases and J 4 bases; bases outside gene matches: 7. The CDR3 covers 14 residues. Germline V gene sequence: CDR1 KGHDR, CDR2 SFDVKD. CDR3 nucleotide sequence: TGTGCCACCGCCGGGACAGGGTCATCAGATACGCAGTATTTT. The encoded protein is CATAGTGSSDTQYF.

The chain recombines TRBV5-1 with TRBJ2-5; possibly TRBD1 for D (6 bases). The germline CDR1 and CDR2 sequences are SGHRS and YFSETQ. V was shortened by 4 bases and J by 4 bases, with 23 bases between the two germline ends. The CDR3 runs to 17 residues. The CDR3, as DNA: TGCGCCAGCAGCCGCAAAGGGAGCCGGGACATTTCAGAGACCCAGTACTTC. Protein: CASSRKGSRDISETQYF.

This clone has a handful of counts. This chain uses TRBV6-5 with TRBJ2-2, with D hard to call. Germline V lookup: CDR1 MNHEY, CDR2 SVGAGI. V lost 0 bases and J 8 bases, leaving 10 bases between the germline ends. This CDR3 is 14 amino acids long. The CDR3 is CASSYSPVRGELFF. In DNA form, the CDR3 reads TGTGCCAGCAGTTACTCCCCAGTGCGGGGGGAGCTGTTTTTT.